The 6 T cell receptor beta chains given below trace back to one sample, sequenced in a study of radiotherapy plus CTLA-4 blockade in lung cancer. Produced via immunoSEQ multiplex PCR; TCRdb's table is partial and in-frame only. The repertoire consists of around 80,000 clones, with more than 60% occurring once and the leading ten covering about 23%. This material consisted of peripheral blood, taken from a patient treated with radiotherapy plus ipilimumab. These receptors were obtained from a human donor with non-small cell lung cancer whose response to radiotherapy plus ipilimumab could not be evaluated. Some clones in this sample may be carry-over from other donors' samples.

The chain links TRBV25-1 to TRBJ2-2; 8 bases line up with TRBD1. The CDR3 has 14 residues. Germline V gives CDR1 MGHDK, CDR2 SYGVNS. V lost 4 bases and J lost 3; bases outside the gene matches: 1. DNA of the CDR3: TGTGCCAGCAGTGTGACAGGGGACACCGGGGAGCTGTTTTTT. Translated, it gives CASSVTGDTGELFF.

The V and J genes are TRBV5-1 and TRBJ2-5, with 8 bases aligning to TRBD1. The better agreement between TRBJ2-7 and the DNA end casts doubt on the J call. The CDR3 is 14 residues long. CDR1 is SGHRS and CDR2 is YFSETQ in the germline V gene. The chain's CDR3 is CASSLGTGYNEQYF. The CDR3 bases are TGCGCCAGCAGCTTGGGGACAGGGTATAACGAGCAGTACTTC.

The chain has TRBV15 and TRBJ2-7; 10 bases match TRBD2. Germline-derived CDR1 and CDR2 are LNHNV and YYDKDF (reference sequence). The length of the CDR3 is 18 residues. J lost 0 bases, V lost 5 bases, and 13 bases had no gene match. CDR3 region: CATSPERGSGGISYEQYF. CDR3 bases: TGTGCCACCAGCCCAGAGAGGGGTAGCGGGGGGATCTCCTACGAGCAGTACTTC.

This clone has only a few counts. The genes are TRBV19 and TRBJ1-4; tentatively, D is TRBD1 (6 bases). Trimming left V 2 bases short and J 10 bases short, with 20 bases between. The CDR3 is 16 residues long. Germline V gene lookup returns CDR1 LNHDA and CDR2 SQIVND (reference sequence). The CDR3 DNA reads TGTGCCAGTAGTATAACTACCGGGACATCAGGGGTAAAACTGTTTTTT. Translating it yields CASSITTGTSGVKLFF.

This chain joins TRBV30 and TRBJ1-2; D is uncertain. The CDR3 is 14 amino acids. V lost 7 bases to trimming and J lost 0 bases, with 15 bases between them. Germline V gene lookup returns CDR1 GTSNPN and CDR2 SVGIG (reference sequence). CDR3 in DNA: TGTGCCTCCTTTCCCCACAGAGCTAACTATGGCTACACCTTC. Amino acids: CASFPHRANYGYTF.

The V call is TRBV6-5, the J call TRBJ2-7, with 7 bases aligning to TRBD1. Germline V gives CDR1 MNHEY, CDR2 SVGAGI. V was pared by 2 bases and J by 2 bases, with 9 bases of the junction left unmatched. This CDR3 has 16 amino acids. The CDR3 here is CASSYTGTEAAYEQYF. CDR3 DNA sequence: TGTGCCAGCAGTTACACCGGGACAGAGGCTGCCTACGAGCAGTACTTC.